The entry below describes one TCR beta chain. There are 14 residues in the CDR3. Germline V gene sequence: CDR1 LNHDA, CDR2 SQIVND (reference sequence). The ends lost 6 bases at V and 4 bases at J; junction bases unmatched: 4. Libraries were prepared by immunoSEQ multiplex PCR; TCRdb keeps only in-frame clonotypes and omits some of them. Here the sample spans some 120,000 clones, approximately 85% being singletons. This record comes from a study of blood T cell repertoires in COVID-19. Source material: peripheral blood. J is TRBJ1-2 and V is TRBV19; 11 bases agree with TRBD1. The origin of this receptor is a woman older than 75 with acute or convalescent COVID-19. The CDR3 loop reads CASSRDRGGYGYTF. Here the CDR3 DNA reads TGTGCCAGTAGCCGGGACAGGGGGGGCTATGGCTACACCTTC.